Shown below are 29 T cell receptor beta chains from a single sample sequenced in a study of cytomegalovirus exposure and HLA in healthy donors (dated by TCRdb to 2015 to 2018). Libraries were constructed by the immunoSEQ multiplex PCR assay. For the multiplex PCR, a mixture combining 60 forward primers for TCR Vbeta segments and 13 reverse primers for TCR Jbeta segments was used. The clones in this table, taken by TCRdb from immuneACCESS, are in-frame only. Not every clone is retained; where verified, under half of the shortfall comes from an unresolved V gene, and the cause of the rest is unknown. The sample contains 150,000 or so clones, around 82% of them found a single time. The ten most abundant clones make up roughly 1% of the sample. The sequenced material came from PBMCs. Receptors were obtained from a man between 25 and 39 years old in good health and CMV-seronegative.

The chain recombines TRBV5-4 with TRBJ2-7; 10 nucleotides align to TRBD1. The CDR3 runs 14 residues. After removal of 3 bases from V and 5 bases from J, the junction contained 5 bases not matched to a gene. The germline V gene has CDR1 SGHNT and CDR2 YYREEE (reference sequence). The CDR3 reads CASSSTGGSHEQYF. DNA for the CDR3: TGTGCCAGCAGCTCGACAGGGGGCTCTCACGAGCAGTACTTC.

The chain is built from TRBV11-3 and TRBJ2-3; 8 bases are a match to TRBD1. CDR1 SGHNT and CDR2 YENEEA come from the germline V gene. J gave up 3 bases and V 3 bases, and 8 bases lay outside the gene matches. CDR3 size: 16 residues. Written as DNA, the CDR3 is TGTGCCAGCAGCTTCCTTGGCCAGGGGGCGACAGATACGCAGTATTTT. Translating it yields CASSFLGQGATDTQYF.

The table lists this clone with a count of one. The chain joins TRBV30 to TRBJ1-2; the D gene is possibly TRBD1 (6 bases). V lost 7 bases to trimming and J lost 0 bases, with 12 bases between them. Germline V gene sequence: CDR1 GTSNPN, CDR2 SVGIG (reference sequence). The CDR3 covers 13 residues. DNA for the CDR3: TGTGCCTTCGCGACAGGTTCTAACTATGGCTACACCTTC. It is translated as CAFATGSNYGYTF.

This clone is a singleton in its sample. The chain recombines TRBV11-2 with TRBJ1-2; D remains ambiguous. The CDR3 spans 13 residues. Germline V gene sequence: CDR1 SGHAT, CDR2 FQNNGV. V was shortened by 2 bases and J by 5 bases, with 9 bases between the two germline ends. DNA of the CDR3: TGTGCCAGCAGCTTAAGAAGCCGGTATGGCTACACCTTC. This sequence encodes CASSLRSRYGYTF.

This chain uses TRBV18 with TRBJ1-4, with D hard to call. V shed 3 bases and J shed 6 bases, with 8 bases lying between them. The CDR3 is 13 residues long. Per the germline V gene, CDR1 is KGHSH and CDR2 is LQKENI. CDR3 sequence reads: CASSPGSDEKLFF. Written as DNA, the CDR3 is TGTGCCAGCTCACCTGGCTCCGATGAAAAACTGTTTTTT. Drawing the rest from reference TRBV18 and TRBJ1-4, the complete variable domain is NAGVMQNPRHLVRRRGQEARLRCSPMKGHSHVYWYRQLPEEGLKFMVYLQKENIIDESGMPKERFSAEFPKEGPSILRIQQVVRGDSAAYFCASSPGSDEKLFFGSGTQLSVL.

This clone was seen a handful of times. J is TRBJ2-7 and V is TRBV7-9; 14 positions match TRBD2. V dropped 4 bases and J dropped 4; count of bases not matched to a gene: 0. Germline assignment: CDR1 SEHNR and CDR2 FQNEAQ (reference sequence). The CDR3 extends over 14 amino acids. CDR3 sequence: CASSWTSGGYEQYF. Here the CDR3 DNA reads TGTGCCAGCAGCTGGACTAGCGGGGGGTACGAGCAGTACTTC. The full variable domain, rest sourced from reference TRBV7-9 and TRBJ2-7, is DTGVSQNPRHKITKRGQNVTFRCDPISEHNRLYWYRQTLGQGPEFLTYFQNEAQLEKSRLLSDRFSAERPKGSFSTLEIQRTEQGDSAMYLCASSWTSGGYEQYFGPGTRLTVT.

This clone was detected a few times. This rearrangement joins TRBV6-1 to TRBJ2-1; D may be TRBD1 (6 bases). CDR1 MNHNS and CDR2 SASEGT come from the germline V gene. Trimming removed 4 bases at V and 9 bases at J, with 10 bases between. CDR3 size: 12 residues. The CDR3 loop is CASSVTGFEQFF. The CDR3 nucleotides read TGTGCCAGCAGTGTAACAGGGTTTGAGCAGTTCTTC.

The CDR3 DNA reads TGTGCCAGCAAACAGTCGTTTAATTCACCCCTCCACTTT. Encoded protein: CASKQSFNSPLHF. The V and J genes are TRBV2 and TRBJ1-6; D call uncertain. Trimming removed 7 bases from V and 6 bases from J, with 10 bases in between. There are 13 residues in the CDR3. The germline CDR1 and CDR2 sequences are SNHLY and FYNNEI.

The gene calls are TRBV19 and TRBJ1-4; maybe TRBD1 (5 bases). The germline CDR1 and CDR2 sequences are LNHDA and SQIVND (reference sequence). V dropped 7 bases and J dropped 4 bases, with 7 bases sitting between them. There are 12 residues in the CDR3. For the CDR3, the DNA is TGTGCCAGTACAGGGATTAATGAAAAACTGTTTTTT. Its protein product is CASTGINEKLFF.

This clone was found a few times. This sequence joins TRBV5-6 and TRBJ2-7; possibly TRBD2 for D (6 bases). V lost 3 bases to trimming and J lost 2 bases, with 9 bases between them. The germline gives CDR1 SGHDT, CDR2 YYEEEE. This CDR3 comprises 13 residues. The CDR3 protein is CASSSEGTYEQYF. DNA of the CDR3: TGTGCCAGCAGCTCGGAGGGAACCTACGAGCAGTACTTC.

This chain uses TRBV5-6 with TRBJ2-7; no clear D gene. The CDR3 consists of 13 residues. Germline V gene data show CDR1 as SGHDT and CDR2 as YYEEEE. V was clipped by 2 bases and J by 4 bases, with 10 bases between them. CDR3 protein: CASSFLEKYEQYF. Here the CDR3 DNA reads TGTGCCAGCAGCTTCCTAGAAAAGTACGAGCAGTACTTC.

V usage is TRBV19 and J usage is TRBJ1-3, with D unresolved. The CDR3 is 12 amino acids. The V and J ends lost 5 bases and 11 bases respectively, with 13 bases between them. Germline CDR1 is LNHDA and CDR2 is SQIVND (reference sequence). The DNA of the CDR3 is TGTGCCAGTAGTCCAATCGGAAGCGCCATATATTTT. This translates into CASSPIGSAIYF.

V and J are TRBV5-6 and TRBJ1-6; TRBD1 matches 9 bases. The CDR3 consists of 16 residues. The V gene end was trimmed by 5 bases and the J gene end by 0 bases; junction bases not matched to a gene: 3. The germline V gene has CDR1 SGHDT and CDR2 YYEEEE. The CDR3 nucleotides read TGTGCCAGCAGACAGGGGGCGAGCTCCTATAATTCACCCCTCCACTTT. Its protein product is CASRQGASSYNSPLHF.

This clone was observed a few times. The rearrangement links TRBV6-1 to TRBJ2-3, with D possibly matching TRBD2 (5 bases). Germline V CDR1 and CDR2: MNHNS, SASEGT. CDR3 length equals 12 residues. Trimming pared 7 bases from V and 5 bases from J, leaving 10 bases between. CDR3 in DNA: TGTGCCAGCACTCTCGGAGGAGATACGCAGTATTTT. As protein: CASTLGGDTQYF.

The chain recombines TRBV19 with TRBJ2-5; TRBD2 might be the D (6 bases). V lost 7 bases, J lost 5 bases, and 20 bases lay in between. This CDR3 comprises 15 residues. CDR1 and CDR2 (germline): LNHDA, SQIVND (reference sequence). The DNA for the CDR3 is TGTGCCAGTAAAGACTACGGGGGAGGCTTTGAGACCCAGTACTTC. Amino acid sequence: CASKDYGGGFETQYF.

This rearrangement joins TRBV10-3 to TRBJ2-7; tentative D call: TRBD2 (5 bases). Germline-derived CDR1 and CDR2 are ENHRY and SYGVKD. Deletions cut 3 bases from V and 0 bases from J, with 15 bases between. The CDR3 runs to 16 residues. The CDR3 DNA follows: TGTGCCATCAGTGAATCTGGAGGTGAACTCTCCTACGAGCAGTACTTC. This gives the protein CAISESGGELSYEQYF.

DNA of the CDR3: TGTGCCAGTAGTCCTCGGGACACAGATACGCAGTATTTT. Protein sequence: CASSPRDTDTQYF. The V call is TRBV19, the J call TRBJ2-3; D is perhaps TRBD2 (5 bases). V was cut by 5 bases and J by 2 bases, with 8 bases left in between. CDR3 length equals 13 residues. Germline assignment: CDR1 LNHDA and CDR2 SQIVND (reference sequence).

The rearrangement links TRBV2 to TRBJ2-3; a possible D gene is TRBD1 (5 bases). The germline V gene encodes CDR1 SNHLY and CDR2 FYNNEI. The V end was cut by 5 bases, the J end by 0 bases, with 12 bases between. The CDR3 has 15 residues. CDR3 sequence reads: CASSYDRTSTDTQYF. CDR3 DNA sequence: TGTGCCAGCAGTTACGACAGAACTAGCACAGATACGCAGTATTTT.

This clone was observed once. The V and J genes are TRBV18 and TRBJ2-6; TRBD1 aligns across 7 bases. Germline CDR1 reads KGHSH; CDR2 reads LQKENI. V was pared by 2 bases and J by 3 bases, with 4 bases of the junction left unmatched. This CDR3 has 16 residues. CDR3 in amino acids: CASSPEGAYGANVLTF. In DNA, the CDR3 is TGTGCCAGCTCACCAGAGGGGGCCTATGGGGCCAACGTCCTGACTTTC.

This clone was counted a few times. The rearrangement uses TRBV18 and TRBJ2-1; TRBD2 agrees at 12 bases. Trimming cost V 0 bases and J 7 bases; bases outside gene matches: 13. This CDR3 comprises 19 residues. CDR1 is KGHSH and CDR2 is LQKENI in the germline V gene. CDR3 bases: TGTGCCAGCTCACCACCGTCCTCCCTAGCGGGGGGGATACGGAATGAGCAGTTCTTC. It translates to CASSPPSSLAGGIRNEQFF.

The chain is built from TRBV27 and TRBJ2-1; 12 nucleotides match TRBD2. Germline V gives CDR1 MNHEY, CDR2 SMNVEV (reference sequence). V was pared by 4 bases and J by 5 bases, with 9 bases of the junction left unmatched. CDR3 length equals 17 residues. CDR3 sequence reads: CASSSPGASGGDNEQFF. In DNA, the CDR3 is TGTGCCAGCAGTTCGCCCGGGGCTAGCGGGGGGGACAATGAGCAGTTCTTC.

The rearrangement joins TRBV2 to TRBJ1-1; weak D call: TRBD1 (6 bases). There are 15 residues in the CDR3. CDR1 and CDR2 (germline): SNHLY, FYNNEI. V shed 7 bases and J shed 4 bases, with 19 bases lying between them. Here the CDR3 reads CASKPQGRVGTEAFF. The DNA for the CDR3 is TGTGCCAGCAAACCCCAGGGGCGGGTGGGCACTGAAGCTTTCTTT. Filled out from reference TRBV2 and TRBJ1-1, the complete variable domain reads EPEVTQTPSHQVTQMGQEVILRCVPISNHLYFYWYRQILGQKVEFLVSFYNNEISEKSEIFDDQFSVERPDGSNFTLKIRSTKLEDSAMYFCASKPQGRVGTEAFFGQGTRLTVV.

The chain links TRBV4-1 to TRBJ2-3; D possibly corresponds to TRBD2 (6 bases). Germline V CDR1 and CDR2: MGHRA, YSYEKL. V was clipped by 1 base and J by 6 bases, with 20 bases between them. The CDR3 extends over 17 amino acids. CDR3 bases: TGCGCCAGCAGCCAAGGGGACTCCCTTTTACGCGGGGATACGCAGTATTTT. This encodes CASSQGDSLLRGDTQYF.

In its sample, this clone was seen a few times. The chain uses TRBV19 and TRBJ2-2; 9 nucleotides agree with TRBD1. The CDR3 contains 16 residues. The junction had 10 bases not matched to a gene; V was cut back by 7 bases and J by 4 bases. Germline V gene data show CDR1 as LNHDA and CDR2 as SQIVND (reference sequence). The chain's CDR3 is CASNRDREVGTGELFF. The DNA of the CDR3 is TGTGCCAGTAATCGGGACAGGGAGGTTGGCACCGGGGAGCTGTTTTTT. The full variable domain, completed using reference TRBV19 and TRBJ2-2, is DGGITQSPKYLFRKEGQNVTLSCEQNLNHDAMYWYRQDPGQGLRLIYYSQIVNDFQKGDIAEGYSVSREKKESFPLTVTSAQKNPTAFYLCASNRDREVGTGELFFGEGSRLTVL.

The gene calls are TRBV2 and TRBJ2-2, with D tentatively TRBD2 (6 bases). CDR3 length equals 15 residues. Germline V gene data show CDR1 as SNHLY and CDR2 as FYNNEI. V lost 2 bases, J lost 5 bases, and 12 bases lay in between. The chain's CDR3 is CASSETGAPTGELFF. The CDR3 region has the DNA TGTGCCAGCAGTGAAACGGGAGCGCCAACCGGGGAGCTGTTTTTT.

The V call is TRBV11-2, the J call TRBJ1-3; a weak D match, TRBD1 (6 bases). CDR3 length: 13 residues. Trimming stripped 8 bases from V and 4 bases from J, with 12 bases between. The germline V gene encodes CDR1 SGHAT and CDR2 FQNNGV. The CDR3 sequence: CASGTGSGNTIYF. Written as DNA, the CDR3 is TGTGCCAGCGGCACAGGGTCCGGAAACACCATATATTTT.

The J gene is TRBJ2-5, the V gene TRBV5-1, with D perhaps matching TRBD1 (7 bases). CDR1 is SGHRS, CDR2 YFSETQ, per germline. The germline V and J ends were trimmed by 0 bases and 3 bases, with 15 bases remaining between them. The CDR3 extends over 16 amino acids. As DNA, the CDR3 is TGCGCCAGCAGCTTGGACAGGGGTTCGGGGGAAGAGACCCAGTACTTC. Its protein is CASSLDRGSGEETQYF.

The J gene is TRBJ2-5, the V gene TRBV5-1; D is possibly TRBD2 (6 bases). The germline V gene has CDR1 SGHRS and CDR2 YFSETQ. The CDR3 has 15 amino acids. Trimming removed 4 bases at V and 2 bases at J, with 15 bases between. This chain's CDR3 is CASSNGTLFQETQYF. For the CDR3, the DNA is TGCGCCAGCAGCAACGGGACTCTATTTCAAGAGACCCAGTACTTC.

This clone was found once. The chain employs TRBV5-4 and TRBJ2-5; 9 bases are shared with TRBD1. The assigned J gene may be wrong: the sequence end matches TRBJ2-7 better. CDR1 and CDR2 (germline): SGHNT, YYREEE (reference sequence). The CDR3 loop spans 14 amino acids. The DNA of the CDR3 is TGTGCCAGCAGCCGGGACAGGGAGAACTACGAGCAGTACTTC. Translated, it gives CASSRDRENYEQYF.